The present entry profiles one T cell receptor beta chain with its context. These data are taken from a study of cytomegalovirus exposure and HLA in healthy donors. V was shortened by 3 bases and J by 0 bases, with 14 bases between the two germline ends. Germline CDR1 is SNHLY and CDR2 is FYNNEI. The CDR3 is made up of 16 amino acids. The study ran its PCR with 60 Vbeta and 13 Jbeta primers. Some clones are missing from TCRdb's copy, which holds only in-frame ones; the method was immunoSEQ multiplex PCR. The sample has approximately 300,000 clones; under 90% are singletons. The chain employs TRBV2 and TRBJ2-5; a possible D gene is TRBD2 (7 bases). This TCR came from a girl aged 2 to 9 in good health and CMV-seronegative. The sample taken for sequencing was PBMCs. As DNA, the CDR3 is TGTGCCAGCAGTGAGTTGGGGGGGGCGTACCAAGAGACCCAGTACTTC. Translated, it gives CASSELGGAYQETQYF.